This record concerns one T cell receptor beta chain sequence. This sample was included in a study of CD4+ T cells in melanoma. Profiling relied on immunoSEQ multiplex PCR, and the TCRdb table lists in-frame clones only, not all of them. The sample records 15,000 to 20,000 clones, approximately 83% being singletons. Germline V gives CDR1 SGHAT, CDR2 FQNNGV. The CDR3 loop spans 16 amino acids. V shed 5 bases and J 5 bases; nucleotides not matched to a gene: 7. This TCR was recovered from a human donor with melanoma. The chain recombines TRBV11-2 with TRBJ1-4; 11 bases align to TRBD1. The sequenced sample consisted of cells from a culture (not recorded whether cultured in vitro). In DNA form, the CDR3 reads TGTGCCAGCAGCCACCGGACAGGGGGCAAGAATGAAAAACTGTTTTTT. Encoded protein: CASSHRTGGKNEKLFF.